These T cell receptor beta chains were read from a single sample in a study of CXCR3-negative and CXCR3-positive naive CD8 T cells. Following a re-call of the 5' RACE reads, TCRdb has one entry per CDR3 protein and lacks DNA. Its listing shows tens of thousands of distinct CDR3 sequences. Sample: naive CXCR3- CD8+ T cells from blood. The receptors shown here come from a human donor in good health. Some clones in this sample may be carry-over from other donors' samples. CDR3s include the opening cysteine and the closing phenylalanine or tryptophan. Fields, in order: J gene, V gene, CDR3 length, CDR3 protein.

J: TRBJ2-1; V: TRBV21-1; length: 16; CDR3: CASSKHHSDSYNEQFF
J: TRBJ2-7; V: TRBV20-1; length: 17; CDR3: CSARDTPGLAGTYEQYF
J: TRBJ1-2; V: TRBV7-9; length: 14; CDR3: CASSSRQLSDGYTF
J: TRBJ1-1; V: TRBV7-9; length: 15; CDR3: CASSFAGKGRTEAFF
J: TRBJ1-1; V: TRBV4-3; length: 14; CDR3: CASSQVNRGTEAFF
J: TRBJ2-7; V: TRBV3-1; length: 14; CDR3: CASSQGSASYEQYF
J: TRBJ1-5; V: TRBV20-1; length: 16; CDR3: CSARPEGGSVYQPQHF
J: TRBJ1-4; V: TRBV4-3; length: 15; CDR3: CASSQVQSTNEKLFF
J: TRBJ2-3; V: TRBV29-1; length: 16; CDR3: CSVGRGQGNYTDTQYF
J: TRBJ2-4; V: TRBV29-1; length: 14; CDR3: CSYGEQVGLDIQYF
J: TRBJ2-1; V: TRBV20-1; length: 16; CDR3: CSARDTGLNSYNEQFF
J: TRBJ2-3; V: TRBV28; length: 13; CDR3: CASSFPGPDTQYF
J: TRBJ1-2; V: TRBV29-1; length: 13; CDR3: CSVEVQANYGYTF
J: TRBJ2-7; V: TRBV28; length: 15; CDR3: CASSFPRTGQYEQYF
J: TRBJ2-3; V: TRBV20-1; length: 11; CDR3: CSYDSTDTQYF
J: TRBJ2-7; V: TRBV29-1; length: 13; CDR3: CSVAPGRDHEQYF
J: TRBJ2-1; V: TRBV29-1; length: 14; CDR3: CSVVPGQGRDEQFF
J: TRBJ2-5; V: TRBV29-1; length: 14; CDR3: CSVETGGHQETQYF
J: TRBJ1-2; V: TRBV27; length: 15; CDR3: CASSLQTGTGHGYTF
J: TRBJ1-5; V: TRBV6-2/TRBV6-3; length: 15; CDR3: CASSYGSQPNQPQHF
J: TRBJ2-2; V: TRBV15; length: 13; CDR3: CATSTSRTGELFF
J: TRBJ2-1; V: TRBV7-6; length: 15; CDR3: CASSPLFKREHEQFF
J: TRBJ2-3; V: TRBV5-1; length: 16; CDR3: CASSLSSGGPTDTQYF
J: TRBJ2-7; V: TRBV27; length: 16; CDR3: CASSSLGGTGLYEQYF
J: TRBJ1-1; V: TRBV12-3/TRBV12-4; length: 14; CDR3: CASSHDRVNTEAFF
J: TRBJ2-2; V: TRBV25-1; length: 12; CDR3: CAIALYTGELFF
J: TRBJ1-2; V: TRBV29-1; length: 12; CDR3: CSVEDMGDGYTF
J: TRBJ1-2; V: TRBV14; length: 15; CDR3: CASSQDPGANYGYTF
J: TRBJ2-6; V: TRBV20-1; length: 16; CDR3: CSARDPYSTALPVLTF
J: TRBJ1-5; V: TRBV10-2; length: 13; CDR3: CASSRRGNQPQHF
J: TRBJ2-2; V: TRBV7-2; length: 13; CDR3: CASSLIQAGELFF
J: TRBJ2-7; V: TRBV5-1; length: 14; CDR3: CASSFAQGDNEQYF
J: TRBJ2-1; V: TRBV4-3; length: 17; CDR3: CASSHSRPGTGVNEQFF
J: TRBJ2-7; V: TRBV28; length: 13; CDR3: CASSETSAYEQYF
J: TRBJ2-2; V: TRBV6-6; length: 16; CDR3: CASSYYNPGNTGELFF
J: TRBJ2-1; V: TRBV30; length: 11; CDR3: CAQTSPNEQFF
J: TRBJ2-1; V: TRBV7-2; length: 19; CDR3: CASSLVMGLTSGPENEQFF
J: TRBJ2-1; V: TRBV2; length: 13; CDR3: CASVGAYGNEQFF
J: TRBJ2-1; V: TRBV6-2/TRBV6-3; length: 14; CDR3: CASSWRDSYNEQFF
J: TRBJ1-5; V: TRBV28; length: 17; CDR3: CASSREGWGNINQPQHF
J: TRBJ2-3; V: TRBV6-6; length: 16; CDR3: CASSTLERRSTDTQYF
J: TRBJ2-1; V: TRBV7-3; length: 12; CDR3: CASSFARGQQFF
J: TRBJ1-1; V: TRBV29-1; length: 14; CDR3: CSVEDREWNTEAFF
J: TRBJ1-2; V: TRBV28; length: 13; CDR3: CASSLGAYYGYTF
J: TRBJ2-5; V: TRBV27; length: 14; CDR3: CASGGSLGQETQYF
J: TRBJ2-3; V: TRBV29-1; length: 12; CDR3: CSVRDGTDTQYF
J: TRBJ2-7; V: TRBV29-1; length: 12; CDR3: CSVGDAAYEQYF
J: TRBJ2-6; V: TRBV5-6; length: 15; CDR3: CASSLRGSGGNVLTF
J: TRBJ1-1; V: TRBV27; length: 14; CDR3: CASSITLGNTEAFF
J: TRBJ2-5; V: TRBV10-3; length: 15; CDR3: CAISVPGQGKETQYF
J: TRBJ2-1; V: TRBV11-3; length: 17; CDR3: CASSPRMARGAYNEQFF
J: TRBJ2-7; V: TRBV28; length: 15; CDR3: CASRPTGTYSYEQYF
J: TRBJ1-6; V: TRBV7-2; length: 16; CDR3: CASSPGRSSYNSPLHF
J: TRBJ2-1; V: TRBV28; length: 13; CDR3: CASRPGSYNEQFF
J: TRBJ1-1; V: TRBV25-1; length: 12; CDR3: CASSSGVDGAFF
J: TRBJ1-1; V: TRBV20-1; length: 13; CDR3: CSAPGGMNTEAFF
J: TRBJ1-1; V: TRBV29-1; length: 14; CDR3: CSVDPSGLSTEAFF
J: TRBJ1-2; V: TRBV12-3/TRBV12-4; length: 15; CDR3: CASSLAFQGPDGYTF